The entry below gives a single T cell receptor beta chain sequence along with its context. Looked up from germline, CDR1 is SEHNR and CDR2 is FQNEAQ (reference sequence). The ends were cut back, 1 base at V and 4 bases at J, with 7 bases in the middle. The CDR3 consists of 13 residues. Clones were read by immunoSEQ multiplex PCR, and TCRdb kept only the in-frame ones, dropping some. Here the sample spans 130,000 or so clones, around 90% being singletons. This sample was taken from a study of control samples from healthy donors and cancer patients. The sequencing input was blood. The chain recombines TRBV7-9 with TRBJ1-2; no clear D. The sequence came from a man aged 50-59 years in good health. In nucleotides, the CDR3 is TGTGCCAGCAGCTTAGGGGCGGGCTATGGCTACACCTTC. It encodes CASSLGAGYGYTF.